This TCR beta chain was recovered during a study of blood T cell repertoires in COVID-19. Study context: The United States, Italy and Spain provided the acute and convalescent COVID-19 samples.

Sequenced by immunoSEQ multiplex PCR; TCRdb stores in-frame clones only, minus some. The sample lists 55,000 or so clones, 80% to 90% occurring once. The CDR3 length is 17 residues. The V gene's germline CDR1 is LGHNA and CDR2 YSLEER. The V end lost 1 base, the J end lost 3 bases, and 18 bases lay between the germline ends. Sequencing was done on a sample of peripheral blood. The genes are TRBV4-3 and TRBJ2-5; perhaps TRBD2 as D (7 bases). The receptor was derived from a man between 60 and 70 years old with active or convalescent COVID-19. DNA of the CDR3: TGCGCCAGCAGCCAAGTTTTATCGGGGGGCCGGGAAGAGACCCAGTACTTC. This encodes CASSQVLSGGREETQYF.